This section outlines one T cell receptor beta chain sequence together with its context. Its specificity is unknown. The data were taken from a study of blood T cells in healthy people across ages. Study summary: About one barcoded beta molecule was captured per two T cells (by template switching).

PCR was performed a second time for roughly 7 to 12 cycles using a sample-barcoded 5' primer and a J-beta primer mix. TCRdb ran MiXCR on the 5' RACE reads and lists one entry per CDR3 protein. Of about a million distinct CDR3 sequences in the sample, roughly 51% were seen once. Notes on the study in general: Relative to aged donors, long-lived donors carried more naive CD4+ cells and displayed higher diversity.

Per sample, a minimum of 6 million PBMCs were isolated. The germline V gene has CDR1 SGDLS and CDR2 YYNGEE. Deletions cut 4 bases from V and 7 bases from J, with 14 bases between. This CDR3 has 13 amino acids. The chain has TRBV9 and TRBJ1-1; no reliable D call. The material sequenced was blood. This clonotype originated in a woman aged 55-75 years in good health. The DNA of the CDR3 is TGTGCCAGCAGCCCAAGAGGAGGGCTTGAAGCTTTCTTT. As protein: CASSPRGGLEAFF.